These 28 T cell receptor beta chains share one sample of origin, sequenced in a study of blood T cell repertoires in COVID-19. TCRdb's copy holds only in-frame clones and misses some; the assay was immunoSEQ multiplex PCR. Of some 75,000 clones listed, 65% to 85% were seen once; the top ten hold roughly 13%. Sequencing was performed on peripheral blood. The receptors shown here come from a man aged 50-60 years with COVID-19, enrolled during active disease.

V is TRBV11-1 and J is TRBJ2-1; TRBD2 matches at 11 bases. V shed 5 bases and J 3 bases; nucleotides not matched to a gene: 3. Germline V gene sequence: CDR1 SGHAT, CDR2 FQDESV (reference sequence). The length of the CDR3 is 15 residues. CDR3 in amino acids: CASSVLAGDYNEQFF. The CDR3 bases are TGTGCCAGCAGCGTACTAGCGGGAGACTACAATGAGCAGTTCTTC.

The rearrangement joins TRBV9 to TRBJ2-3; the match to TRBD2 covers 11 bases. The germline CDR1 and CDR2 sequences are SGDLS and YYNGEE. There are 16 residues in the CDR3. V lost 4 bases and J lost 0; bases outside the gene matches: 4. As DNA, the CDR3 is TGTGCCAGCAGCTCCCGGACTAGCGGGAGCACAGATACGCAGTATTTT. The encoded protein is CASSSRTSGSTDTQYF.

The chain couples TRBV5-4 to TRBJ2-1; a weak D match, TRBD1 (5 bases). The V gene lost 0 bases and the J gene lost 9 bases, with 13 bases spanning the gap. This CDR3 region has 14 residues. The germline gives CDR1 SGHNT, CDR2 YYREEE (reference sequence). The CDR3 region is CASSLVRGRGEQFF. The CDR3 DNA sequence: TGTGCCAGCAGCTTGGTTAGGGGTAGGGGTGAGCAGTTCTTC.

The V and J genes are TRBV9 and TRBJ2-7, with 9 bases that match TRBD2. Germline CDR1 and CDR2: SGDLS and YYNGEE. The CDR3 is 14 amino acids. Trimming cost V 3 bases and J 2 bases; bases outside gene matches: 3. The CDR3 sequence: CASSGLAATYEQYF. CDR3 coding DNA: TGTGCCAGCAGCGGACTAGCGGCAACCTACGAGCAGTACTTC.

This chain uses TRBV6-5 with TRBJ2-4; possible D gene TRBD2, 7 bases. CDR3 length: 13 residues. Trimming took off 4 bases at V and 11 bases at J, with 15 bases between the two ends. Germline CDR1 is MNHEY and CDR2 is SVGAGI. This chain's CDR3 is CASSSGGSGLQYF. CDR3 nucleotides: TGTGCCAGCAGTTCGGGGGGCTCGGGTCTTCAGTACTTC.

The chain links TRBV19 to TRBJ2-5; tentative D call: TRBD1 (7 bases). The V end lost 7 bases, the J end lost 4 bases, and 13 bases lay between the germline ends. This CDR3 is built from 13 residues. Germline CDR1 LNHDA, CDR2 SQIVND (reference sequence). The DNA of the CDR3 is TGTGCCAGTATGCAGGGGGGCGGAGAGACCCAGTACTTC. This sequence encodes CASMQGGGETQYF.

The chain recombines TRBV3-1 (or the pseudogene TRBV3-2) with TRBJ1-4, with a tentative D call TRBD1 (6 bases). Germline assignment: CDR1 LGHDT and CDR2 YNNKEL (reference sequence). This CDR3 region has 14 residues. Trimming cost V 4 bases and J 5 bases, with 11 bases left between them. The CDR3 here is CASSLGTKNEKLFF. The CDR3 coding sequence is TGTGCCAGCAGCCTCGGGACAAAAAATGAAAAACTGTTTTTT.

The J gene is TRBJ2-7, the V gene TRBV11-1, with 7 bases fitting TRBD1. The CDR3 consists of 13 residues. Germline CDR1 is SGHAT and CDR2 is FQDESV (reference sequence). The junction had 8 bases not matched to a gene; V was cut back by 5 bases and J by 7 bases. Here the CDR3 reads CASSPRDSQEQYF. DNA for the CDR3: TGTGCCAGCAGCCCCCGGGACAGCCAAGAGCAGTACTTC.

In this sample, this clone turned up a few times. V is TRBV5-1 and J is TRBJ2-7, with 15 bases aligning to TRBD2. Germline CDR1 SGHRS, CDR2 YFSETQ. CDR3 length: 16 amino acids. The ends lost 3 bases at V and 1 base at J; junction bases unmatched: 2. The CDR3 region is CASSSGLAGGSYEQYF. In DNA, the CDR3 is TGCGCCAGCAGCTCGGGACTAGCGGGAGGTTCCTACGAGCAGTACTTC.

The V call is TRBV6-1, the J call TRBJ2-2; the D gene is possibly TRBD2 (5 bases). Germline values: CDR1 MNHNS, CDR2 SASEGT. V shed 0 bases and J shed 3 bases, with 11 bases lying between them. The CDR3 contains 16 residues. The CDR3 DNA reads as TGTGCCAGCAGTGAAGCAATCGGGAAATACACCGGGGAGCTGTTTTTT. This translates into CASSEAIGKYTGELFF.

This CDR3 reads CASSSINSPLHF. CDR3 coding DNA: TGTGCCAGCAGCTCAATCAATTCACCCCTCCACTTT. The chain links TRBV7-8 to TRBJ1-6; D gene unclear. The CDR3 covers 12 residues. Per the germline V gene, CDR1 is SGHVS and CDR2 is FQNEAQ. V was cut by 4 bases and J by 7 bases, with 5 bases left in between.

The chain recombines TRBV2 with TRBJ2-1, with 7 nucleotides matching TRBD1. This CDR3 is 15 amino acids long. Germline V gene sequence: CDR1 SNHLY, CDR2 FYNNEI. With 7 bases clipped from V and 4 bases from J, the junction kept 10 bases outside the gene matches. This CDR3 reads CASIPDRVVYNEQFF. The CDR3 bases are TGTGCCAGCATTCCAGACAGGGTTGTTTACAATGAGCAGTTCTTC.

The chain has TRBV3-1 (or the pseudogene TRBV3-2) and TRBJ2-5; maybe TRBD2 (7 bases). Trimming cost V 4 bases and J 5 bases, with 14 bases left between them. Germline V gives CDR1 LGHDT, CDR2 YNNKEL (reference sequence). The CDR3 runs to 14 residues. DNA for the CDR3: TGTGCCAGCAGCCGCGAGGGGGGGAGGGAGACCCAGTACTTC. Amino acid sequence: CASSREGGRETQYF.

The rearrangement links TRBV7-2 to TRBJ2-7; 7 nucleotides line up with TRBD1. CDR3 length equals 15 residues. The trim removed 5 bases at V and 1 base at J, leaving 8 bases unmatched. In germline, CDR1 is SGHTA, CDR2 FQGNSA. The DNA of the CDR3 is TGTGCCAGCAGCCCTGGACAGGTTTGGTCCTACGAGCAGTACTTC. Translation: CASSPGQVWSYEQYF.

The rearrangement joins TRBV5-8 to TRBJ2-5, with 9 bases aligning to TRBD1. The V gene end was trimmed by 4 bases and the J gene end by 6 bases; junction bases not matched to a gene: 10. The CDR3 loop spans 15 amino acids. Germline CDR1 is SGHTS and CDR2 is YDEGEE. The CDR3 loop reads CASSTRTGVGKTQYF. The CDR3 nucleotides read TGTGCCAGCAGCACCCGGACAGGGGTAGGAAAGACCCAGTACTTC.

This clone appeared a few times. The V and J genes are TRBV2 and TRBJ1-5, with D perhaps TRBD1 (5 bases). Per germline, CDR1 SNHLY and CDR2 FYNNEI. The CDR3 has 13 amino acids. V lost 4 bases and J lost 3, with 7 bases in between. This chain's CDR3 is CASSGQFNQPQHF. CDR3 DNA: TGTGCCAGCAGTGGACAGTTCAATCAGCCCCAGCATTTT.

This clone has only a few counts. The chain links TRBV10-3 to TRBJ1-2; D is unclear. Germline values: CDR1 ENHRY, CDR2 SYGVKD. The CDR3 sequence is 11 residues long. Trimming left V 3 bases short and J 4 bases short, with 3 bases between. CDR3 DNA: TGTGCCATCAGTGACATCTATGGCTACACCTTC. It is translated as CAISDIYGYTF.

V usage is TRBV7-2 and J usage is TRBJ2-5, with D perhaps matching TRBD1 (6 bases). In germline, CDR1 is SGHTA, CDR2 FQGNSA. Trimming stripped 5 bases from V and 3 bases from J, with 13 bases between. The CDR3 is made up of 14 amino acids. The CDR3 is CASSPGQWKETQYF. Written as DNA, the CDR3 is TGTGCCAGCAGCCCAGGACAGTGGAAAGAGACCCAGTACTTC. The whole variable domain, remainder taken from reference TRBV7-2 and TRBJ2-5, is GAGVSQSPSNKVTEKGKDVELRCDPISGHTALYWYRQSLGQGLEFLIYFQGNSAPDKSGLPSDRFSAERTGGSVSTLTIQRTQQEDSAVYLCASSPGQWKETQYFGPGTRLLVL.

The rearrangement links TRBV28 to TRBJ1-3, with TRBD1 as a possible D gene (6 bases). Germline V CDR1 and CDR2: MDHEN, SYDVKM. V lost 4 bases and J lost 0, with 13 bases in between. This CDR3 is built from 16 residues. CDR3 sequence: CASSWPTGNSGNTIYF. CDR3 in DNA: TGTGCCAGCAGTTGGCCTACAGGGAACTCTGGAAACACCATATATTTT.

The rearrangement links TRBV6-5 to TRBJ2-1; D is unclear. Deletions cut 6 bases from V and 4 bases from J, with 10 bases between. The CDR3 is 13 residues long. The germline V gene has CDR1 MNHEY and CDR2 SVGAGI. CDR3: CASRTQLYNEQFF. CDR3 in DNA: TGTGCCAGCAGGACTCAGCTGTACAATGAGCAGTTCTTC.

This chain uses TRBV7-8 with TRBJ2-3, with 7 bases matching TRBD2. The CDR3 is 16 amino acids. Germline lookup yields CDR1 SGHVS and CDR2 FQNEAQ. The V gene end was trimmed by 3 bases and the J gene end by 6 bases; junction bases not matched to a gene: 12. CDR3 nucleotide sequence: TGTGCCAGCAGCTTGAGGGAGGGCCGCCTCGGGGATACGCAGTATTTT. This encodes CASSLREGRLGDTQYF. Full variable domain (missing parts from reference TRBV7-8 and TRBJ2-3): GAGVSQSPRYKVAKRGQDVALRCDPISGHVSLFWYQQALGQGPEFLTYFQNEAQLDKSGLPSDRFFAERPEGSVSTLKIQRTQQEDSAVYLCASSLREGRLGDTQYFGPGTRLTVL.

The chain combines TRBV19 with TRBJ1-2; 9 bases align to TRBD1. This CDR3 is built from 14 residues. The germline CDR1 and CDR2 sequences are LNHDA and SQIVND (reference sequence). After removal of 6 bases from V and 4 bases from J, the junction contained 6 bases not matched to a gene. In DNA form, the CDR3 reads TGTGCCAGTAGACTCCCGGGACAGGGCTATGGCTACACCTTC. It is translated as CASRLPGQGYGYTF. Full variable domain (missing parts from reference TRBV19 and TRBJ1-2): DGGITQSPKYLFRKEGQNVTLSCEQNLNHDAMYWYRQDPGQGLRLIYYSQIVNDFQKGDIAEGYSVSREKKESFPLTVTSAQKNPTAFYLCASRLPGQGYGYTFGSGTRLTVV.

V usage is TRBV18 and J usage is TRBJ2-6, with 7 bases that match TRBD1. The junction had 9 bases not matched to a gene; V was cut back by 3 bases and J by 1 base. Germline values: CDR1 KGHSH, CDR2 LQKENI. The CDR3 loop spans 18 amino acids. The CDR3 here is CASSPAFPGGSGANVLTF. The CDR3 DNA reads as TGTGCCAGCTCACCCGCCTTCCCAGGGGGATCTGGGGCCAACGTCCTGACTTTC. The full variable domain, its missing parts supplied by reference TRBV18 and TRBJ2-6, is NAGVMQNPRHLVRRRGQEARLRCSPMKGHSHVYWYRQLPEEGLKFMVYLQKENIIDESGMPKERFSAEFPKEGPSILRIQQVVRGDSAAYFCASSPAFPGGSGANVLTFGAGSRLTVL.

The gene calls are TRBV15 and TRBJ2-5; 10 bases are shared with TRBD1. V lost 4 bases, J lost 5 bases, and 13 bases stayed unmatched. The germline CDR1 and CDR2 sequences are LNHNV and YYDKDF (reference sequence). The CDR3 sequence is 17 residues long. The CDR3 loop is CATSTVVGQGVGETQYF. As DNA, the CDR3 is TGTGCCACCAGCACCGTAGTCGGACAGGGGGTTGGGGAGACCCAGTACTTC. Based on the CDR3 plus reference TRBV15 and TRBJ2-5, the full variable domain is DAMVIQNPRYQVTQFGKPVTLSCSQTLNHNVMYWYQQKSSQAPKLLFHYYDKDFNNEADTPDNFQSRRPNTSFCFLDIRSPGLGDTAMYLCATSTVVGQGVGETQYFGPGTRLLVL.

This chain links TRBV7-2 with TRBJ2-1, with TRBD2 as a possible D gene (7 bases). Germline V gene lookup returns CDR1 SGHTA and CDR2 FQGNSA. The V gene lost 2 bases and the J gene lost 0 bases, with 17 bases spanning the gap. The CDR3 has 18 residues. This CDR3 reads CASSLWRGQSSSYNEQFF. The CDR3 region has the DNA TGTGCCAGCAGCTTATGGCGGGGGCAGTCAAGCTCCTACAATGAGCAGTTCTTC.

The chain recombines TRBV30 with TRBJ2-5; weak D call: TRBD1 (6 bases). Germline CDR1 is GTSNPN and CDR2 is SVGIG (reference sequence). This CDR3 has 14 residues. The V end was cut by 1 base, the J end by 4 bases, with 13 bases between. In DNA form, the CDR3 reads TGTGCCTGGAGTGGTACAGGGAACTTAGAGACCCAGTACTTC. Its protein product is CAWSGTGNLETQYF.

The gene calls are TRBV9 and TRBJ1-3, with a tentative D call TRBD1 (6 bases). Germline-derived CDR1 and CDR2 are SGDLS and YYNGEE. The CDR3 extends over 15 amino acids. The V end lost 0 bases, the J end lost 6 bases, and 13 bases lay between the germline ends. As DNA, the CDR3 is TGTGCCAGCAGCGTAGGTCAGGGGAGGGAAAACACCATATATTTT. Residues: CASSVGQGRENTIYF.

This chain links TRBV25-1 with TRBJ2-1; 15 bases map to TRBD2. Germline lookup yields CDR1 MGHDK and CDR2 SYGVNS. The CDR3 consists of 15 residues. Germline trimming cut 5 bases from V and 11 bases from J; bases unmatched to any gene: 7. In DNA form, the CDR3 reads TGTGCCAGCAGTCCGGGACTAGCGGGAGGAATGAAGCAGTTCTTC. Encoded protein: CASSPGLAGGMKQFF.